These 3 T cell receptor beta chains were sequenced from one sample in a study of blood T cell repertoires in COVID-19 (TCRdb year 2020). Receptor amplification or capture employed the immunoSEQ multiplex PCR assay. TCRdb's version of the immuneACCESS table is confined to in-frame rearrangements and falls short of the full clone set. An unresolved V gene accounts for under half of the shortfall where checked; the remainder is of unknown origin. In this sample the table shows 45,000 to 50,000 clones, around 85% of which occur a single time. Of the sample, more than 25% falls within the top ten clones. The sample comprised peripheral blood. The receptors were sampled from a woman aged 80 or older with COVID-19, enrolled during active disease.

This clone was counted only a few times. V usage is TRBV18 and J usage is TRBJ1-1; 8 bases agree with TRBD1. J gave up 5 bases and V 4 bases, and 6 bases lay outside the gene matches. This CDR3 is built from 14 residues. Germline V gives CDR1 KGHSH, CDR2 LQKENI. In DNA form, the CDR3 reads TGTGCCAGCTCACTACAGGGGGGTGGGACTGAAGCTTTCTTT. It is translated as CASSLQGGGTEAFF.

This clone was counted once. The chain has TRBV5-1 and TRBJ2-6; 11 bases are shared with TRBD2. V shed 4 bases, J shed 4 bases, and the junction held 16 bases outside the gene matches. The CDR3 contains 20 residues. Germline CDR1 is SGHRS and CDR2 is YFSETQ. CDR3 DNA: TGCGCCAGCAGCCCGGTGGGGCCTAGCGGGAGGAACTCCGGGGCCAACGTCCTGACTTTC. Its protein product is CASSPVGPSGRNSGANVLTF. The full variable domain, in which reference TRBV5-1 and TRBJ2-6 provide the parts outside the CDR3, is KAGVTQTPRYLIKTRGQQVTLSCSPISGHRSVSWYQQTPGQGLQFLFEYFSETQRNKGNFPGRFSGRQFSNSRSEMNVSTLELGDSALYLCASSPVGPSGRNSGANVLTFGAGSRLTVL.

The chain uses TRBV27 and TRBJ2-2; 13 bases are a match to TRBD2. This CDR3 has 16 amino acids. V shed 5 bases and J 5 bases; nucleotides not matched to a gene: 5. The germline CDR1 and CDR2 sequences are MNHEY and SMNVEV (reference sequence). CDR3 residues: CASSTRTSGRTGELFF. The DNA of the CDR3 is TGTGCCAGCAGTACACGGACTAGCGGGAGAACCGGGGAGCTGTTTTTT.